What follows are 23 T cell receptor beta chains derived from one specimen sequenced in a study of early T cells in non-severe SARS-CoV-2 infection (dated by TCRdb to the early 2020s). Libraries were prepared through 5' RACE. The instrument given in TCRdb is NextSeq 500. TCRdb reprocessed the public reads (quality trimming at Q25 with fastp, clone calling with MiXCR) and kept in-frame beta chains. Rows matching on CDR3 protein sequence are summarized as one entry with the most common DNA and genes. Present in this sample are some 70,000 distinct CDR3 sequences, roughly 9.5% of which were seen just once. The ten largest clones take up 5.9% of the sample. Material for sequencing was whole blood. All receptors derive from an adult who was a healthcare worker with PCR-confirmed SARS-CoV-2 infection or an uninfected control (not recorded which).

This clonotype was detected a few times. The chain has TRBV2 and TRBJ2-7; D remains ambiguous. Germline V lookup: CDR1 SNHLY, CDR2 FYNNEI. This CDR3 comprises 13 residues. V dropped 8 bases and J dropped 3 bases, with 14 bases sitting between them. CDR3 bases: TGTGCCAGCGCTTACGGAATCAACTACGAGCAGTACTTC. Translation gives CASAYGINYEQYF.

The rearrangement uses TRBV12-3 or TRBV12-4 and TRBJ1-1; tentatively, D is TRBD1 (5 bases). Trimming cost V 4 bases and J 1 base, with 10 bases left between them. The CDR3 spans 14 residues. The CDR3 DNA reads TGTGCCAGCAGTTACATGACAGAGAACACTGAAGCTTTCTTT. Translation gives CASSYMTENTEAFF.

This clonotype was observed a few times. The J gene is TRBJ2-3, the V gene TRBV7-6; D might be TRBD2 (6 bases). Germline V gene data show CDR1 as SGHVS and CDR2 as FNYEAQ. The CDR3 has 15 residues. Trimming stripped 3 bases from V and 2 bases from J, with 12 bases between. The CDR3 region has the DNA TGTGCCAGCAGCTTTGGAGGGAGGTTCACAGATACGCAGTATTTT. This encodes CASSFGGRFTDTQYF.

This clonotype showed up many times. V is TRBV4-3 and J is TRBJ2-2, with D perhaps matching TRBD2 (5 bases). The CDR3 sequence is 14 residues long. V dropped 7 bases and J dropped 0 bases, with 9 bases sitting between them. CDR1 LGHNA and CDR2 YSLEER come from the germline V gene. The CDR3 loop reads CASKGGSNTGELFF. The CDR3 coding sequence is TGCGCCAGCAAGGGCGGGTCGAACACCGGGGAGCTGTTTTTT.

This clonotype was detected only a few times. The chain carries TRBV7-3 and TRBJ2-1, with D possibly being TRBD1 (6 bases). Looked up from germline, CDR1 is SGHTA and CDR2 is FQGTGA. The CDR3 contains 13 residues. Trimming removed 3 bases from V and 7 bases from J, with 10 bases in between. The CDR3 is CASSFTQGNEQFF. The CDR3 nucleotides read TGTGCCAGCAGCTTCACACAGGGTAATGAGCAGTTCTTC.

As regards this clonotype: A much larger clone differs by one base, so this may be a read error. The gene calls are TRBV18 and TRBJ2-7; D is undetermined. Looked up from germline, CDR1 is KGHSH and CDR2 is LQKENI. The CDR3 is 14 residues long. CDR3 nucleotide sequence: TGTCCCAGCTCACCAAGGCTTAGCTCCTACGAGCAGTACTTC. Translation gives CPSSPRLSSYEQYF.

The chain couples TRBV5-1 to TRBJ2-1, with 7 nucleotides matching TRBD1. V was clipped by 5 bases and J by 8 bases; unmatched bases: 19. Germline V gene data show CDR1 as SGHRS and CDR2 as YFSETQ. The CDR3 spans 17 residues. The CDR3 DNA follows: TGCGCCAGCAGGCTGGTCACGGGACAGACATACGCTGATGAGCAGTTCTTC. It codes for CASRLVTGQTYADEQFF.

CDR3 in amino acids: CSGGYRDTIYF. In nucleotides, the CDR3 is TGCAGCGGGGGCTATCGGGACACCATATATTTT. This chain connects TRBV29-1 to TRBJ1-3, with D maybe TRBD1 (5 bases). The CDR3 length is 11 residues. From germline, CDR1 is SQVTM and CDR2 ANQGSEA. V was pared by 7 bases and J by 8 bases, with 12 bases between.

This clonotype was seen many times. The chain couples TRBV6-5 to TRBJ2-7; TRBD2 matches 7 bases. CDR1 and CDR2 from the germline V gene are MNHEY and SVGAGI. J was trimmed by 3 bases and V by 0 bases; bases with no gene match: 8. The CDR3 covers 16 residues. The chain's CDR3 is CASSYSTGGLGYEQYF. Here the CDR3 DNA reads TGTGCCAGCAGTTACTCTACGGGAGGCCTGGGCTACGAGCAGTACTTC.

This clonotype was detected only a few times. The V gene is TRBV6-1, the J gene TRBJ2-3; D possibly corresponds to TRBD2 (5 bases). The length of the CDR3 is 14 residues. Trimming left V 3 bases short and J 8 bases short, with 15 bases between. Germline loops: CDR1 MNHNS, CDR2 SASEGT. The CDR3 here is CASSDGLAPGTQYF. In DNA, the CDR3 is TGTGCCAGCAGTGATGGGCTAGCCCCAGGTACGCAGTATTTT.

The chain links TRBV7-9 to TRBJ1-6; the D is unclear. Germline V CDR1 and CDR2: SEHNR, FQNEAQ (reference sequence). V was clipped by 1 base and J by 6 bases, with 28 bases between them. The CDR3 runs to 21 residues. This CDR3 reads CASSLGGSDSRLRRSNSPLHF. CDR3 DNA: TGTGCCAGCAGCTTAGGAGGGTCAGATTCGCGACTTAGGCGTAGTAATTCACCCCTCCACTTT.

This clonotype has ten or more counts. J is TRBJ2-2 and V is TRBV12-5; D might be TRBD1 (6 bases). The germline V gene encodes CDR1 LGHNT and CDR2 FRNRAP. V was pared by 6 bases and J by 1 base, with 6 bases between. The CDR3 totals 13 residues. The chain's CDR3 is CASGTGNTGELFF. The CDR3 DNA sequence: TGTGCTAGTGGGACAGGGAACACCGGGGAGCTGTTTTTT.

At least ten counts were recorded for this clonotype. The rearrangement joins TRBV12-3 or TRBV12-4 to TRBJ1-5, with a weak D call TRBD1 (6 bases). Trimming pared 4 bases from V and 3 bases from J, leaving 13 bases between. CDR3 length: 15 residues. The CDR3 spells CASSSNQGNNQPQHF. CDR3 bases: TGTGCCAGCAGTTCCAATCAGGGGAACAATCAGCCCCAGCATTTT.

This clonotype was picked up many times. The chain links TRBV13 to TRBJ2-7; 10 nucleotides line up with TRBD1. The germline V gene has CDR1 PRHDT and CDR2 FYEKMQ (reference sequence). The CDR3 runs to 15 residues. V trimming: 5 bases; J trimming: 5 bases; junction bases outside the gene matches: 9. The CDR3 protein is CASSSAGTGVDEQYF. CDR3 nucleotide sequence: TGTGCCAGCAGCAGTGCCGGGACAGGGGTTGACGAGCAGTACTTC.

The chain joins TRBV30 to TRBJ1-1; D gene unclear. Germline CDR1 and CDR2: GTSNPN and SVGIG (reference sequence). V lost 2 bases and J lost 7, with 11 bases in between. The CDR3 has 12 residues. The CDR3 reads CAWSQRLHEAFF. The CDR3, as DNA: TGTGCCTGGAGTCAGCGGCTCCATGAAGCTTTCTTT.

The table lists this clonotype with many counts. This CDR3 reads CASSFRTRAGYEQYF. Here the CDR3 DNA reads TGTGCCAGCAGCTTCAGGACACGAGCTGGATACGAGCAGTACTTC. The rearrangement uses TRBV5-6 and TRBJ2-7, with D maybe TRBD1 (5 bases). The CDR3 totals 15 residues. Trimming removed 2 bases from V and 4 bases from J, with 16 bases in between. Germline assignment: CDR1 SGHDT and CDR2 YYEEEE.

This clonotype occurred a few times. The chain carries TRBV2 and TRBJ2-2, with 8 bases lining up with TRBD1. Germline CDR1 is SNHLY and CDR2 is FYNNEI. V gave up 0 bases and J gave up 5 bases; unmatched junction bases: 5. The CDR3 contains 16 residues. The CDR3 DNA follows: TGTGCCAGCAGTGAAGCGTCAGGGGGCCTGACCGGGGAGCTGTTTTTT. This gives the protein CASSEASGGLTGELFF.

J is TRBJ1-5 and V is TRBV20-1; 8 nucleotides match TRBD1. Germline V CDR1 and CDR2: DFQATT, SNEGSKA (reference sequence). CDR3 length: 12 residues. The junction had 9 bases not matched to a gene; V was cut back by 6 bases and J by 11 bases. As DNA, the CDR3 is TGCAGTGCCACATACAGGGGGATGGCCCAGCATTTT. It encodes CSATYRGMAQHF.

V gene TRBV7-3 combines with J gene TRBJ2-3, with D possibly being TRBD2 (5 bases). The germline gives CDR1 SGHTA, CDR2 FQGTGA. The CDR3 has 18 residues. Deletions cut 5 bases from V and 0 bases from J, with 21 bases between. DNA for the CDR3: TGTGCCAGCAGCCCCGAGGGCAGTGGATTCTTGAGCACAGATACGCAGTATTTT. The encoded protein is CASSPEGSGFLSTDTQYF.

This clonotype has a count of ten or more. J is TRBJ2-2 and V is TRBV20-1, with TRBD2 matching over 8 bases. The CDR3 is made up of 12 amino acids. The germline V gene has CDR1 DFQATT and CDR2 SNEGSKA (reference sequence). V lost 5 bases and J lost 4; bases outside the gene matches: 0. The CDR3: CSALAGTGELFF. The CDR3 bases are TGCAGTGCTCTAGCGGGCACCGGGGAGCTGTTTTTT.

This clonotype was observed many times. The V gene is TRBV6-6, the J gene TRBJ2-3, with 12 bases lining up with TRBD2. There are 16 residues in the CDR3. The J segment lost 5 bases and the V segment lost 6 bases, leaving 9 bases of the junction unmatched. Germline lookup yields CDR1 MNHNY and CDR2 SVGAGI (reference sequence). CDR3 sequence (DNA): TGTGCCAGCAGAGACCCTAGCGGGGGGGCAGGAGATACGCAGTATTTT. Its protein is CASRDPSGGAGDTQYF.

This clonotype was counted between two and nine times. The V call is TRBV14, the J call TRBJ2-7; D uncertain. Germline V gene lookup returns CDR1 SGHDN and CDR2 FVKESK. Trimming stripped 7 bases from V and 0 bases from J, with 10 bases between. This CDR3 is 13 amino acids long. In DNA, the CDR3 is TGTGCCAGCAAGCCAGCCACCTCCTACGAGCAGTACTTC. Encoded protein: CASKPATSYEQYF.

This chain links TRBV7-2 with TRBJ2-3, with D hard to call. Germline CDR1 SGHTA, CDR2 FQGNSA. V lost 4 bases, J lost 0 bases, and 8 bases lay in between. This CDR3 has 14 amino acids. The CDR3 reads CASSYSRSTDTQYF. The CDR3 coding sequence is TGTGCCAGCAGCTATTCTCGGAGCACAGATACGCAGTATTTT.